This record concerns one T cell receptor beta chain sequence. As handled by the study authors: Estimates of nucleated cell counts were drawn from the amplification of reference gene primers. Sequencing used immunoSEQ multiplex PCR; TCRdb keeps in-frame clones, though not all of them. V, J and clone size derive from that table, while D and trimming were established from the DNA sequence. The table records about 120,000 clones, 70% to 80% of them present only once. This entry belongs to a study of blood T cell repertoires in COVID-19. Study-level background: Researchers got acute and convalescent COVID-19 samples from the United States, Italy and Spain. T cells, B-cell-depleted T cells, or PBMCs supplied cDNA or gDNA.

The source material was peripheral blood. This sequence was found in a human donor in a cohort sampled during active COVID-19.

CDR3 in amino acids: CASSEFAGGGTEAFF. The CDR3, as DNA: TGTGCCAGCAGTGAATTTGCAGGAGGAGGGACTGAAGCTTTCTTT. The chain couples TRBV2 to TRBJ1-1; D is undetermined. Germline lookup yields CDR1 SNHLY and CDR2 FYNNEI. There are 15 residues in the CDR3. Trimming shortened V by 2 bases and J by 5 bases, and 15 bases separated the two germline ends.